This T cell receptor beta chain is from a study of blood T cell repertoires in COVID-19. Trimming left V 3 bases short and J 4 bases short, with 25 bases between. This CDR3 region has 18 residues. Germline loops: CDR1 MNHEY, CDR2 SMNVEV (reference sequence). Authors' processing steps: How many nucleated cells were present was estimated from reference gene primer amplification. The protocol was immunoSEQ multiplex PCR, while the TCRdb copy is restricted to in-frame clones and leaves out a portion. D and trimming come from the DNA, and the V and J calls and clone size come from that table. The sample holds roughly 320,000 clones, around 85% seen once.

The J gene is TRBJ2-7, the V gene TRBV27; D gene unclear. The receptor comes from a human donor in a cohort sampled during active COVID-19. The specimen was peripheral blood. The CDR3 sequence: CASSFQVARNVPTYEQYF. The CDR3 DNA follows: TGTGCCAGCAGTTTCCAGGTGGCCCGGAACGTCCCCACTTACGAGCAGTACTTC.